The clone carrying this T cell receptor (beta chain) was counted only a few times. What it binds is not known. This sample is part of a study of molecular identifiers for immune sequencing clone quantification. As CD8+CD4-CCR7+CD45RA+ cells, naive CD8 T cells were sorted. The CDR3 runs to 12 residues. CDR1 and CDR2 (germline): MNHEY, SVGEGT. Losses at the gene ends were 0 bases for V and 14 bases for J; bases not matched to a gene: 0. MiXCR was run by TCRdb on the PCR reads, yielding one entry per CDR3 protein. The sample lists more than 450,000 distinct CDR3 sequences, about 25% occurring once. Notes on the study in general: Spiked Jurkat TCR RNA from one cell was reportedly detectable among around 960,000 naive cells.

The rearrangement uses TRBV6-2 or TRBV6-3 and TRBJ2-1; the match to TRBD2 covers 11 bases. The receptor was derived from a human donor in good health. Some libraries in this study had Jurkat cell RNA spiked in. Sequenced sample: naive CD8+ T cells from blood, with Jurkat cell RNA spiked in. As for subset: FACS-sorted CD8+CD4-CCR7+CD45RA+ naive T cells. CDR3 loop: CASSYSTSGEFF. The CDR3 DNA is TGTGCCAGCAGTTACTCGACTAGCGGGGAGTTCTTC.